One T cell receptor (beta chain) is described in this entry. Antigen: not known. Thawed PBMCs were FACS-sorted into unstimulated CD4+CD25+CD127- regulatory T cells, CD4+CD25- non-regulatory cells, CD4 and CD8 cells. These data belong to a study of Tregs in tolerant kidney transplant recipients. General study results and limits: No direct test of biological reproducibility was done here. Antigen-driven expansion was suggested because donor-specific Tregs expanded more than all Tregs in tolerant patients.

Repertoires were generated with immunoSEQ multiplex PCR, while TCRdb's copy carries only in-frame clones and drops some. The sample includes over 50,000 clones, approximately 85% of them seen just once. Germline assignment: CDR1 MNHNS and CDR2 SASEGT. The ends were cut back, 4 bases at V and 0 bases at J, with 6 bases in the middle. The CDR3 sequence is 13 residues long. This sample comprised Tregs from blood, obtained before the transplant. V is TRBV6-1 and J is TRBJ1-1; no clear D. The sequence derives from a human donor who received a combined kidney and bone marrow transplant. The CDR3 spells CASSVELNTEAFF. The CDR3 DNA follows: TGTGCCAGCAGTGTAGAGCTGAACACTGAAGCTTTCTTT.